This T cell receptor beta chain is drawn from a study of blood T cells in healthy people across ages. Sample-barcoded 5' priming and a J-beta primer mix drove a second PCR of 7 to 11 cycles. All samples yielded 3 million or more CDR3-containing paired-end reads. TCRdb re-called the 5' RACE reads with MiXCR, one entry per CDR3 protein. The table has some 1.8 million distinct CDR3 sequences, roughly two fifths seen once. Remarks on this clonotype: As yet, its antigen is unknown.

Study-wide points: TCR beta diversity tracked closely with naive T cell percentage. Older individuals had lower TCR beta diversity per million T cells (the decline was roughly linear).

Specimen: blood. The clonotype comes from a human donor in good health.

The DNA of the CDR3 is TGTGCCAGCAGTGTACAGGGGGTCCATGGCTACACCTTC. Its protein is CASSVQGVHGYTF. The genes are TRBV6-1 and TRBJ1-2; 8 positions match TRBD1. Germline V CDR1 and CDR2: MNHNS, SASEGT. The CDR3 contains 13 residues. The trim removed 4 bases at V and 6 bases at J, leaving 4 bases unmatched.